This T cell receptor beta chain stems from a study of blood T cell repertoires in COVID-19 (TCRdb year 2020). For the study in its entirety: Collaborator samples came from the United States, Italy and Spain and covered acute and convalescent phases of COVID-19. The samples were drawn from the first 160 participants of the ongoing ImmuneRACE study and from 1,254 subjects provided by 6 global collaborators. The prospective study material was composed of cDNA or gDNA derived from T cells, B-cell-depleted T cells, or PBMCs. A de-identified subject ID, COVID-19 status, age in years and sex were almost always included in the sample metadata. The repertoires were released in a freely available public database intended as a resource for research on the immune response to SARS-CoV-2. The dataset comprised deeply sampled blood TCRbeta repertoires from subjects exposed to, actively infected with, or recovered from COVID-19. Where available, HLA class I and class II types were obtained from metadata supplied by the sample provider rather than from assay-based typing.

From the germline V gene (reference sequence), CDR1 is DFQATT and CDR2 is SNEGSKA. The germline ends are 11 bases apart after V is trimmed by 3 bases and J by 0 bases. The CDR3 measures 14 amino acids from cysteine to phenylalanine. Only the CDR3 DNA stays, 42 bases, in frame from base 1. The immunoSEQ Assay, a bias-controlled multiplex PCR, was used to amplify TCRbeta CDR3 regions from genomic DNA. On the study's bioinformatics: The number of nucleated cells in each sample was estimated from the amplification of reference gene primers within the assay. To quantify the absolute abundance of each unique TCRbeta CDR3 rearrangement, sequence reads were collapsed and filtered. For each sample, productive Simpson clonality was calculated as the square root of Simpson's diversity index over productive rearrangements. TCRdb holds this immuneACCESS table with in-frame rearrangements only. Some clones are missing; in checked studies, unresolved V genes explain under half, and the rest has no known cause. The V and J calls and clone size were taken over from that table, and D and trimming were inferred from the DNA. The sample data list hundreds of thousands of clones, and over 75% of these were observed just once. The ten largest make up around 4% of the sample.

To note about this clone: What antigen it recognizes has not been identified. Base qualities are not provided; no much larger clone lies one nucleotide away.

The research as a whole found: Clinical and demographic metadata were provided uncurated, with the amount varying by source and participant.

Each collaborating institution followed its own protocols to collect whole blood in K2EDTA tubes. For TCRbeta analysis, collaborator samples were shipped as frozen whole blood, as isolated PBMCs, or as DNA extracted from either sample type. The specimen was peripheral blood. This TCR came from a woman aged 45 to 65 with active or convalescent COVID-19. Recombination connected TRBV20-1 to TRBJ1-1, with no confident D gene call. The DNA sequence is as follows: TGCAGTGCTAGTACGTTACAGATGAACACTGAAGCTTTCTTT. Translated, this is CSASTLQMNTEAFF.